This TCR beta chain is from a study of blood T cell repertoires in COVID-19. Study information: PBMCs, B-cell-depleted T cells, or T cells were the source of the cDNA or gDNA that made up the material.

Germline CDR1 and CDR2: SGHTA and FQGTGA. There are 13 residues in the CDR3. The ends were cut back, 2 bases at V and 5 bases at J, with 10 bases in the middle. As originally analysed: Scientists estimated how many nucleated cells there were by amplifying reference gene primers. Generated by immunoSEQ multiplex PCR, the TCRdb table keeps only in-frame clones and is missing some. V and J calls and clone size are copied from that table; D and trimming were computed from the DNA. The sample contains around 80,000 clones, around 79% of which appear only once. The clonotype originates from a man over 45 with active or convalescent COVID-19. The sample consisted of peripheral blood. The chain links TRBV7-3 to TRBJ2-7, with D unresolved. The CDR3 loop is CASSLSQFNEQYF. DNA for the CDR3: TGTGCCAGCAGCTTATCACAGTTTAACGAGCAGTACTTC.